Described below is a single T cell receptor beta chain sequence and its context. The data stem from a study of blood T cell repertoires in COVID-19. Study at large: From T cells, B-cell-depleted T cells, or PBMCs came the material, which was cDNA or gDNA.

Trimming removed 7 bases from V and 4 bases from J, with 7 bases in between. The germline V gene has CDR1 DFQATT and CDR2 SNEGSKA (reference sequence). CDR3 size: 11 residues. Original processing notes: The assay estimated nucleated cells by amplifying reference gene primers. Some clones are missing from TCRdb's copy, which holds only in-frame ones; the method was immunoSEQ multiplex PCR. V and J calls and clone size come straight from that table; D and trimming were deduced from the DNA. The sample includes a few hundred thousand clones, approximately 93% seen only once; the top ten take roughly 0.86%. It was within 2 weeks before study entry that exposed participants met a COVID-19 case.

Sequencing was done on a sample of PBMCs or T cells enriched from blood (not recorded which). This clonotype was obtained from a woman aged 40 to 50 who had been exposed to COVID-19. The rearrangement joins TRBV20-1 to TRBJ1-4; the D is unclear. The CDR3 here is CSVRRNEKLFF. The CDR3 region has the DNA TGCAGTGTGCGGCGTAATGAAAAACTGTTTTTT.